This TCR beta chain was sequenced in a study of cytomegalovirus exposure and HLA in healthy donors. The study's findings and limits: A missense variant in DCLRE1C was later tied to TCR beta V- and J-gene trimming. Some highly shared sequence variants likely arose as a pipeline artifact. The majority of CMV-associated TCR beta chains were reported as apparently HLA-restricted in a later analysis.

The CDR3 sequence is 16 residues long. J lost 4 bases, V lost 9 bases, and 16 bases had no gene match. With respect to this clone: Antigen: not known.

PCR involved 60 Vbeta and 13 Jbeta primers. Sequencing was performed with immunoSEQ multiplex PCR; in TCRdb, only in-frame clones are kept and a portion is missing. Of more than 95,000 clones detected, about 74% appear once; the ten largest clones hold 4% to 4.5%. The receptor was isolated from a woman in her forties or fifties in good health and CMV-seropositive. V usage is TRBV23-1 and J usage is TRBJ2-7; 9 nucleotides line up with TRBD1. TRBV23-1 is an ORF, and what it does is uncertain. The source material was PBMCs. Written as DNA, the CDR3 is TGCGCCAGGTACAGGGGGCTATGCCCGTATATTTACGAGCAGTACTTC. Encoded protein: CARYRGLCPYIYEQYF.